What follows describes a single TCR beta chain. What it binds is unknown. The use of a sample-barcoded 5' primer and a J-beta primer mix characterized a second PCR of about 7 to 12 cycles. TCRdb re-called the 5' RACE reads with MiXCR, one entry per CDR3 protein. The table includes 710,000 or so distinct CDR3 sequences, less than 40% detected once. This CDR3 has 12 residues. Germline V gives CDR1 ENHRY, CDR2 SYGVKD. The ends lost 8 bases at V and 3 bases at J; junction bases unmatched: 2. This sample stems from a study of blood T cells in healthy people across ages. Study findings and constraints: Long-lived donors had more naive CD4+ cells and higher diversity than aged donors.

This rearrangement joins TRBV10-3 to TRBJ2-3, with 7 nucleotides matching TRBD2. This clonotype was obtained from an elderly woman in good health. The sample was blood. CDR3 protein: CAIFGGTDTQYF. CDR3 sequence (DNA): TGTGCCATCTTCGGGGGGACAGATACGCAGTATTTT.